The 23 T cell receptor beta chains below all came from one sample that was sequenced in a study of blood T cell repertoires in COVID-19. TCRdb's table, derived via immunoSEQ multiplex PCR, lists solely in-frame clones and lacks some. The sample includes some 87,000 clones, 70% to 90% seen only once; the top ten take roughly 15%. The sample taken for sequencing was peripheral blood. These receptors were collected from a human donor in a cohort sampled during active COVID-19.

The chain is built from TRBV25-1 and TRBJ2-7; TRBD1 matches 7 bases. This CDR3 is 12 amino acids long. V lost 8 bases and J lost 1; bases outside the gene matches: 2. Germline V lookup: CDR1 MGHDK, CDR2 SYGVNS. The CDR3 loop is CASGQASYEQYF. In DNA form, the CDR3 reads TGTGCCAGCGGACAGGCTTCCTACGAGCAGTACTTC.

This rearrangement joins TRBV11-2 to TRBJ1-1, with 8 positions matching TRBD1. The V and J ends lost 5 bases and 0 bases, in that order; junction bases with no gene match: 8. CDR3 length: 16 amino acids. The germline V gene encodes CDR1 SGHAT and CDR2 FQNNGV. CDR3 in DNA: TGTGCCAGCAGCGCCGGGACAGGAAACATGAACACTGAAGCTTTCTTT. This codes for CASSAGTGNMNTEAFF. Supplemented by reference TRBV11-2 and TRBJ1-1, the full variable domain reads EAGVAQSPRYKIIEKRQSVAFWCNPISGHATLYWYQQILGQGPKLLIQFQNNGVVDDSQLPKDRFSAERLKGVDSTLKIQPAKLEDSAVYLCASSAGTGNMNTEAFFGQGTRLTVV.

The chain recombines TRBV9 with TRBJ1-2; D remains ambiguous. The CDR3 runs to 13 residues. Germline CDR1 SGDLS, CDR2 YYNGEE. V lost 2 bases to trimming and J lost 1 base, with 6 bases between them. CDR3 DNA: TGTGCCAGCAGCGTGACAAGTAACTATGGCTACACCTTC. As protein: CASSVTSNYGYTF.

V usage is TRBV6-5 and J usage is TRBJ1-1; the D gene is possibly TRBD1 (6 bases). Germline loops: CDR1 MNHEY, CDR2 SVGAGI. The CDR3 totals 14 residues. The germline V and J ends were trimmed by 9 bases and 3 bases, with 17 bases remaining between them. CDR3 region: CASTRGLEYTEAFF. The DNA for the CDR3 is TGTGCCAGTACGCGGGGGCTGGAGTACACTGAAGCTTTCTTT.

The chain couples TRBV28 to TRBJ1-2; TRBD1 is a possible D gene (5 bases). Trimming removed 2 bases at V and 5 bases at J, with 12 bases between. The germline V gene encodes CDR1 MDHEN and CDR2 SYDVKM. The CDR3 runs 14 residues. The CDR3 nucleotides read TGTGCCAGCAGTTTAGGGGCCCTAGGGTATGGCTACACCTTC. Amino acid sequence: CASSLGALGYGYTF.

V usage is TRBV4-1 and J usage is TRBJ1-2; weak D call: TRBD1 (6 bases). Trimming cost V 1 base and J 7 bases, with 25 bases left between them. Germline CDR1 and CDR2: MGHRA and YSYEKL. The CDR3 extends over 18 amino acids. This chain's CDR3 is CASSQGRDYYTGYGGYTF. The CDR3 nucleotides read TGCGCCAGCAGCCAAGGGCGGGACTATTACACAGGGTACGGTGGCTACACCTTC.

The chain combines TRBV2 with TRBJ1-1; 10 positions agree with TRBD1. Germline CDR1 SNHLY, CDR2 FYNNEI. The CDR3 length is 13 residues. V dropped 4 bases and J dropped 8; count of bases not matched to a gene: 4. CDR3 residues: CASSVGQGGEAFF. CDR3 bases: TGTGCCAGCAGTGTAGGACAGGGGGGCGAAGCTTTCTTT.

The chain employs TRBV30 and TRBJ2-7; 10 bases match TRBD1. Germline V gene data show CDR1 as GTSNPN and CDR2 as SVGIG (reference sequence). Germline trimming cut 0 bases from V and 6 bases from J; bases unmatched to any gene: 5. The CDR3 is made up of 14 amino acids. The CDR3: CAWSVRDRGGEQYF. The CDR3 bases are TGTGCCTGGAGTGTACGGGACAGGGGAGGCGAGCAGTACTTC.

This chain links TRBV6-2 or TRBV6-3 with TRBJ1-1, with D unclear. The length of the CDR3 is 15 residues. The V gene's germline CDR1 is MNHEY and CDR2 SVGEGT. V lost 2 bases and J lost 2, with 12 bases in between. CDR3 loop: CASSYREFGNTEAFF. The CDR3 coding sequence is TGTGCCAGCAGTTACAGGGAGTTTGGTAACACTGAAGCTTTCTTT.

The chain joins TRBV18 to TRBJ2-1; D is uncertain. The CDR3 consists of 13 residues. Germline V gene lookup returns CDR1 KGHSH and CDR2 LQKENI. V gave up 6 bases and J gave up 5 bases, with 11 bases separating them. The CDR3 DNA reads TGTGCCAGCTCCCCGCTCGCGAACAATGAGCAGTTCTTC. It yields the protein CASSPLANNEQFF.

The chain joins TRBV5-1 to TRBJ2-7; D perhaps matches TRBD1 (5 bases). The V end was cut by 4 bases, the J end by 0 bases, with 8 bases between. The CDR3 consists of 13 residues. In germline, CDR1 is SGHRS, CDR2 YFSETQ. CDR3 protein: CASSKQDSYEQYF. DNA for the CDR3: TGCGCCAGCAGCAAACAGGACTCCTACGAGCAGTACTTC.

This clone showed up just once. The V gene is TRBV3-1 (or the pseudogene TRBV3-2), the J gene TRBJ1-5; no definite D call. Looked up from germline, CDR1 is LGHDT and CDR2 is YNNKEL (reference sequence). Trimming removed 5 bases from V and 1 base from J, with 6 bases in between. This CDR3 spans 13 amino acids. The CDR3 nucleotides read TGTGCCAGCAGCGGAGGGAGCAATCAGCCCCAGCATTTT. The encoded protein is CASSGGSNQPQHF.

The chain joins TRBV6-5 to TRBJ1-4; D unresolved. The CDR3 sequence is 16 residues long. The germline V gene has CDR1 MNHEY and CDR2 SVGAGI. Between the trimmed V and J ends, which lost 2 bases and 2 bases, there was a span of 12 bases. The CDR3 reads CASSYRPRRTNEKLFF. For the CDR3, the DNA is TGTGCCAGCAGTTACCGACCCCGGAGGACTAATGAAAAACTGTTTTTT.

The chain is built from TRBV7-9 and TRBJ1-1, with D unresolved. There are 14 residues in the CDR3. Germline assignment: CDR1 SEHNR and CDR2 FQNEAQ (reference sequence). The V gene lost 3 bases and the J gene lost 2 bases, with 10 bases spanning the gap. CDR3 nucleotide sequence: TGTGCCAGCAGCTTGGGTGGAGTTAACACTGAAGCTTTCTTT. The encoded protein is CASSLGGVNTEAFF.

This clone was seen only once. The chain is built from TRBV10-3 and TRBJ1-1; tentatively, D is TRBD1 (6 bases). V lost 2 bases and J 3 bases, leaving 19 bases between the germline ends. In germline, CDR1 is ENHRY, CDR2 SYGVKD. The CDR3 has 17 amino acids. The CDR3 DNA sequence: TGTGCCATCAGTGAGCCACCAGACAGGTCGTGGGACACTGAAGCTTTCTTT. Translated: CAISEPPDRSWDTEAFF.

The chain links TRBV5-4 to TRBJ2-3; 8 positions agree with TRBD2. Per the germline V gene, CDR1 is SGHNT and CDR2 is YYREEE (reference sequence). This CDR3 contains 14 residues. V lost 4 bases to trimming and J lost 0 bases; unmatched junction nucleotides: 1. The CDR3 DNA follows: TGTGCCAGCAGCGGGACTAGAAGCACAGATACGCAGTATTTT. Translated, it gives CASSGTRSTDTQYF. The entire variable domain, with the rest obtained from reference TRBV5-4 and TRBJ2-3, is as follows: ETGVTQSPTHLIKTRGQQVTLRCSSQSGHNTVSWYQQALGQGPQFIFQYYREEENGRGNFPPRFSGLQFPNYSSELNVNALELDDSALYLCASSGTRSTDTQYFGPGTRLTVL.

The CDR3 sequence is CASTVIAGGETQYF. The CDR3, as DNA: TGTGCCAGCACCGTCATTGCGGGGGGGGAGACCCAGTACTTC. This chain connects TRBV6-5 to TRBJ2-5, with 9 bases identical to TRBD2. The CDR3 is 14 amino acids. The V gene end was trimmed by 7 bases and the J gene end by 5 bases; junction bases not matched to a gene: 8. Germline CDR1 and CDR2: MNHEY and SVGAGI.

V gene TRBV13 combines with J gene TRBJ1-2; TRBD1 matches 9 bases. Germline assignment: CDR1 PRHDT and CDR2 FYEKMQ (reference sequence). The CDR3 sequence is 15 residues long. V lost 3 bases to trimming and J lost 7 bases; unmatched junction nucleotides: 9. The CDR3 region is CASSFGGQGSPGYTF. In DNA, the CDR3 is TGTGCCAGCAGCTTCGGGGGACAGGGTTCTCCTGGCTACACCTTC.

The chain joins TRBV28 to TRBJ1-5, with 9 nucleotides matching TRBD1. The germline CDR1 and CDR2 sequences are MDHEN and SYDVKM. J gave up 6 bases and V 5 bases, and 8 bases lay outside the gene matches. The CDR3 spans 15 residues. CDR3 bases: TGTGCCAGCAGTCCACAGGGGGCGTTTGTTCAGCCCCAGCATTTT. It is translated as CASSPQGAFVQPQHF.

This CDR3 is CASSLNPGYSPLHF. CDR3 in DNA: TGTGCCAGCAGCTTAAACCCAGGGTATTCACCCCTCCACTTT. This rearrangement joins TRBV7-3 to TRBJ1-6; D possibly corresponds to TRBD1 (5 bases). V dropped 1 base and J dropped 8 bases, with 9 bases sitting between them. Germline V CDR1 and CDR2: SGHTA, FQGTGA. The CDR3 length is 14 residues.

This clone was counted between two and nine times. This chain connects TRBV9 to TRBJ2-7; 11 bases fit TRBD1. CDR3 length: 14 residues. Looked up from germline, CDR1 is SGDLS and CDR2 is YYNGEE. Trimming at V came to 2 bases and at J to 6 bases, leaving 4 bases not matched to a gene. The CDR3 DNA is TGTGCCAGCAGCGTGGGGACAGGGGGTAGCGAGCAGTACTTC. Translation: CASSVGTGGSEQYF. Variable domain in full (rest from reference TRBV9 and TRBJ2-7): DSGVTQTPKHLITATGQRVTLRCSPRSGDLSVYWYQQSLDQGLQFLIQYYNGEERAKGNILERFSAQQFPDLHSELNLSSLELGDSALYFCASSVGTGGSEQYFGPGTRLTVT.

This sequence joins TRBV12-5 and TRBJ2-5; 7 bases are a match to TRBD1. After removal of 6 bases from V and 2 bases from J, the junction contained 9 bases not matched to a gene. The CDR3 is 15 amino acids. Germline V gene sequence: CDR1 LGHNT, CDR2 FRNRAP. CDR3 region: CASGRGGRGQETQYF. In nucleotides, the CDR3 is TGTGCTAGTGGCCGAGGGGGCAGGGGGCAAGAGACCCAGTACTTC.

The rearrangement joins TRBV5-5 to TRBJ2-7, with D possibly being TRBD1 (6 bases). V lost 7 bases to trimming and J lost 4 bases, with 15 bases between them. The CDR3 contains 13 residues. The V gene's germline CDR1 is SGHKS and CDR2 YYEKEE (reference sequence). CDR3 nucleotide sequence: TGTGCCAGCTCGAAACAGGGTTCGTACGAGCAGTACTTC. The encoded protein is CASSKQGSYEQYF.